Presented here are 32 T cell receptor beta chains from one specimen sequenced in a study of T cells in Graves' hyperthyroidism and ophthalmopathy. Amplified TCR beta CDR3 regions came from RNA transcripts. Using the HTBI primer set, a first-round RT-PCR was run on the TCR CDR3. TCRdb fed the multiplex PCR reads into MiXCR, producing one record per CDR3 protein. The sample consists of over 700,000 distinct CDR3 sequences, around 40% of them appearing once. Input material: blood. The receptors come from a middle-aged woman with Graves' hyperthyroidism.

The chain recombines TRBV12-3 or TRBV12-4 with TRBJ2-5, with 11 bases matching TRBD1. This CDR3 region has 17 residues. Trimming removed 4 bases from V and 0 bases from J; junction bases left unmatched: 7. CDR3 sequence: CASSYRTGGKYQETQYF. The CDR3 DNA follows: TGTGCCAGCAGTTACCGGACAGGGGGCAAGTACCAAGAGACCCAGTACTTC.

There are many counts of this clonotype. The chain employs TRBV20-1 and TRBJ2-5, with D unclear. This CDR3 contains 13 residues. Per the germline V gene, CDR1 is DFQATT and CDR2 is SNEGSKA (reference sequence). Trimming removed 0 bases from V and 5 bases from J, with 10 bases in between. CDR3 in DNA: TGCAGTGCTAGAGATCCTTCCGTGGAGACCCAGTACTTC. It encodes CSARDPSVETQYF.

This clonotype was seen many times. At one end the junction does not follow the germline gene, possibly because of a read error. V is TRBV5-1 and J is TRBJ2-7; unclear D gene. Germline lookup yields CDR1 SGHRS and CDR2 YFSETQ. This CDR3 spans 11 amino acids. In DNA, the CDR3 is TGTGCCAGCAGCTTAGACTACGAGCAGTACTTC. Encoded protein: CASSLDYEQYF.

The sample holds many counts of this clonotype. The chain joins TRBV29-1 to TRBJ1-1; D ambiguous. The CDR3 length is 15 residues. Germline values: CDR1 SQVTM, CDR2 ANQGSEA. V gave up 3 bases and J gave up 0 bases, with 14 bases separating them. CDR3 protein: CSVDLAQKLNTEAFF. The CDR3 DNA reads as TGCAGCGTTGATTTGGCACAGAAGTTGAACACTGAAGCTTTCTTT.

The chain couples TRBV6-5 to TRBJ1-1, with D possibly matching TRBD1 (5 bases). This CDR3 is built from 15 residues. Trimming removed 5 bases at V and 5 bases at J, with 18 bases between. In germline, CDR1 is MNHEY, CDR2 SVGAGI. The CDR3 coding sequence is TGTGCCAGCAGTGAGGGTCCGGGACGGCGAACTGAAGCTTTCTTT. It is translated as CASSEGPGRRTEAFF.

This chain connects TRBV28 to TRBJ2-7; D is unresolved. The length of the CDR3 is 13 residues. Trimming took off 1 base at V and 6 bases at J, with 10 bases between the two ends. CDR1 MDHEN and CDR2 SYDVKM come from the germline V gene. The CDR3 region is CASSLFISGEQYF. CDR3 DNA: TGTGCCAGCAGTTTATTTATTTCGGGCGAGCAGTACTTC.

Only a few counts were recorded for this clonotype. V gene TRBV19 combines with J gene TRBJ1-2; D perhaps matches TRBD1 (5 bases). The CDR3 has 13 amino acids. Germline V gene data show CDR1 as LNHDA and CDR2 as SQIVND (reference sequence). Trimming stripped 5 bases from V and 4 bases from J, with 11 bases between. The CDR3 sequence is CASSPDSLYGYTF. Here the CDR3 DNA reads TGTGCCAGTAGTCCAGACAGTCTCTATGGCTACACCTTC.

Notes on this clonotype: A much more abundant neighbour one base away suggests this may be a read error. This chain uses TRBV10-3 with TRBJ1-1, with D possibly TRBD1 on 5 matching bases. V lost 3 bases and J 3 bases, leaving 8 bases between the germline ends. The CDR3 runs to 13 residues. CDR1 and CDR2 from the germline V gene are ENHRY and SYGVKD. In DNA form, the CDR3 reads TGTGCCATCAGTGACGGGGGGGACACTGAAGCTTTCTTT. This codes for CAISDGGDTEAFF.

A few counts support this clonotype. The rearrangement links TRBV7-9 to TRBJ2-3; 9 nucleotides match TRBD2. This CDR3 contains 14 residues. Germline loops: CDR1 SEHNR, CDR2 FQNEAQ (reference sequence). The V and J ends lost 8 bases and 2 bases, in that order; junction bases with no gene match: 5. CDR3 DNA: TGTGCCAGCGGGGCTAGCGGGGCCACAGATACGCAGTATTTT. Translation: CASGASGATDTQYF.

The V gene is TRBV20-1, the J gene TRBJ1-2; no definite D call. Trimming took off 3 bases at V and 3 bases at J, with 11 bases between the two ends. Germline lookup yields CDR1 DFQATT and CDR2 SNEGSKA (reference sequence). This CDR3 has 13 residues. The CDR3 bases are TGCAGTGCTAGTAGTAGTTTAGACTATGGCTACACCTTC. Translated, it gives CSASSSLDYGYTF.

This clonotype showed up many times. The chain joins TRBV5-6 to TRBJ2-5, with 7 positions matching TRBD1. Germline CDR1 and CDR2: SGHDT and YYEEEE. There are 13 residues in the CDR3. The ends lost 4 bases at V and 5 bases at J; junction bases unmatched: 5. CDR3 protein: CASSPQGMETQYF. In DNA form, the CDR3 reads TGTGCCAGCAGCCCACAGGGGATGGAGACCCAGTACTTC.

This clonotype has ten or more counts. V is TRBV5-4 and J is TRBJ2-7; 10 bases are shared with TRBD1. CDR1 SGHNT and CDR2 YYREEE come from the germline V gene (reference sequence). V shed 5 bases, J shed 2 bases, and the junction held 7 bases outside the gene matches. The length of the CDR3 is 15 residues. CDR3 in DNA: TGTGCCAGCAGTCGGACAGGGGGGCGGGCCTACGAGCAGTACTTC. This gives the protein CASSRTGGRAYEQYF.

This clonotype was counted only a few times. The chain joins TRBV5-1 to TRBJ2-7; D may be TRBD1 (6 bases). CDR1 and CDR2 (germline): SGHRS, YFSETQ. The CDR3 loop spans 13 amino acids. With 4 bases removed from V and 4 bases from J, the gap between germline ends came to 12 bases. CDR3 protein: CASSIDGTYEQYF. The CDR3, as DNA: TGCGCCAGCAGCATCGACGGGACATACGAGCAGTACTTC.

This clonotype was seen ten or more times. J is TRBJ2-7 and V is TRBV7-9; the match to TRBD1 covers 9 bases. The trim removed 4 bases at V and 0 bases at J, leaving 7 bases unmatched. Germline V CDR1 and CDR2: SEHNR, FQNEAQ (reference sequence). The CDR3 runs to 16 residues. The CDR3 DNA reads as TGTGCCAGCAGCTCACCTGACAGGGGGTTCTCCTACGAGCAGTACTTC. It encodes CASSSPDRGFSYEQYF.

The CDR3 nucleotides read TGCAGTGCCAGCCCGAACTCCTACGAGCAGTACTTC. This codes for CSASPNSYEQYF. This chain uses TRBV20-1 with TRBJ2-7; D uncertain. Trimming removed 6 bases from V and 0 bases from J, with 9 bases in between. Germline V CDR1 and CDR2: DFQATT, SNEGSKA (reference sequence). This CDR3 spans 12 amino acids.

This sequence joins TRBV5-1 and TRBJ1-1; D gene uncertain. Trimming cost V 0 bases and J 4 bases, with 13 bases left between them. The CDR3 totals 15 residues. Germline V CDR1 and CDR2: SGHRS, YFSETQ. CDR3 sequence (DNA): TGCGCCAGCAGCTTGGGTGTAGGAGGTAGCACTGAAGCTTTCTTT. Amino acid sequence: CASSLGVGGSTEAFF.

This chain links TRBV10-3 with TRBJ1-6; TRBD1 matches 8 bases. The CDR3 has 12 amino acids. Germline V gene data show CDR1 as ENHRY and CDR2 as SYGVKD. The junction had 3 bases not matched to a gene; V was cut back by 10 bases and J by 7 bases. CDR3 region: CASNRGNSPLHF. The CDR3 coding sequence is TGTGCCAGCAACAGGGGGAATTCACCCCTCCACTTT.

The chain employs TRBV12-3 or TRBV12-4 and TRBJ2-7; tentatively, D is TRBD2 (5 bases). Trimming shortened V by 4 bases and J by 3 bases, and 10 bases separated the two germline ends. This CDR3 region has 13 residues. The CDR3 here is CASSYGVDYEQYF. The CDR3 DNA reads as TGTGCCAGCAGTTACGGGGTTGACTACGAGCAGTACTTC.

This clonotype was recorded many times. The V gene is TRBV20-1, the J gene TRBJ2-7, with a possible D match to TRBD2 (6 bases). Germline V gives CDR1 DFQATT, CDR2 SNEGSKA (reference sequence). The V gene lost 3 bases and the J gene lost 4 bases, with 13 bases spanning the gap. The CDR3 extends over 13 amino acids. Here the CDR3 reads CSASRGSRYEQYF. In DNA form, the CDR3 reads TGCAGTGCTAGTCGGGGGAGCCGGTACGAGCAGTACTTC.

The J gene is TRBJ2-3, the V gene TRBV7-8; no firm D call. The V gene lost 2 bases and the J gene lost 2 bases, with 5 bases spanning the gap. Germline values: CDR1 SGHVS, CDR2 FQNEAQ. The CDR3 runs 13 residues. The CDR3 DNA sequence: TGTGCCAGCAGCTTAATTTCCACAGATACGCAGTATTTT. Protein: CASSLISTDTQYF. The full variable domain, with the rest looked up from reference TRBV7-8 and TRBJ2-3, is GAGVSQSPRYKVAKRGQDVALRCDPISGHVSLFWYQQALGQGPEFLTYFQNEAQLDKSGLPSDRFFAERPEGSVSTLKIQRTQQEDSAVYLCASSLISTDTQYFGPGTRLTVL.

At least ten counts were recorded for this clonotype. The chain links TRBV7-6 to TRBJ1-2; no firm D call. Germline V gene data show CDR1 as SGHVS and CDR2 as FNYEAQ. The length of the CDR3 is 15 residues. V dropped 1 base and J dropped 3 bases, with 12 bases sitting between them. CDR3 sequence: CASSLGPGDYYGYTF. CDR3 coding DNA: TGTGCCAGCAGCTTAGGGCCAGGAGATTACTATGGCTACACCTTC.

At least ten counts were recorded for this clonotype. The V and J genes are TRBV12-3 or TRBV12-4 and TRBJ1-5; 11 bases map to TRBD1. J was trimmed by 5 bases and V by 6 bases; bases with no gene match: 3. This CDR3 contains 14 residues. CDR3 nucleotides: TGTGCCAGCAGCCCGGGACAGGGGGATCAGCCCCAGCATTTT. Encoded protein: CASSPGQGDQPQHF.

This clonotype was counted only a few times. This chain uses TRBV20-1 with TRBJ2-7, with 9 bases that match TRBD2. Germline CDR1 is DFQATT and CDR2 is SNEGSKA (reference sequence). The V and J ends lost 1 base and 3 bases, in that order; junction bases with no gene match: 7. This CDR3 comprises 15 residues. CDR3 in amino acids: CSARVLSGRIYEQYF. For the CDR3, the DNA is TGCAGTGCTAGAGTACTTAGCGGGAGAATCTACGAGCAGTACTTC.

The chain uses TRBV29-1 and TRBJ2-7; D not resolved. CDR3 length equals 13 residues. The V gene's germline CDR1 is SQVTM and CDR2 ANQGSEA. The V gene lost 8 bases and the J gene lost 0 bases, with 14 bases spanning the gap. The CDR3 protein is CSSFGRVSYEQYF. CDR3 nucleotides: TGCAGCAGTTTCGGACGGGTCTCCTACGAGCAGTACTTC.

The chain couples TRBV20-1 to TRBJ2-3; the match to TRBD2 covers 10 bases. The length of the CDR3 is 17 residues. The V gene's germline CDR1 is DFQATT and CDR2 SNEGSKA (reference sequence). J was trimmed by 0 bases and V by 3 bases; bases with no gene match: 9. CDR3 bases: TGCAGTGCTAGGGTTCACGGAGCGGGGGGGAGCACAGATACGCAGTATTTT. Translating it yields CSARVHGAGGSTDTQYF.

This clonotype has at least ten counts. The chain has TRBV20-1 and TRBJ1-1; D unclear. CDR3 size: 17 residues. V was shortened by 0 bases and J by 2 bases, with 19 bases between the two germline ends. Germline CDR1 DFQATT, CDR2 SNEGSKA (reference sequence). This CDR3 reads CSARDSRGLGGNTEAFF. The CDR3, as DNA: TGCAGTGCTAGAGATAGCAGAGGGCTAGGTGGTAACACTGAAGCTTTCTTT.

As concerns this clonotype: A much larger clonotype is one base distant, so this may be a read error. In nucleotides, the CDR3 is TGTGCCAGTACCGATCCGGTCCGACCGAACACTGAAGCTTTCTTT. Protein product: CASTDPVRPNTEAFF. V and J are TRBV19 and TRBJ1-1; D uncertain. CDR1 is LNHDA and CDR2 is SQIVND in the germline V gene (reference sequence). V dropped 7 bases and J dropped 1 base, with 16 bases sitting between them. This CDR3 is 15 amino acids long.

Points on this clonotype: A junction boundary mismatches the germline segment, possibly from a read error. The V and J genes are TRBV10-3 and TRBJ1-1, with D perhaps matching TRBD1 (5 bases). The CDR3 spans 14 residues. CDR1 and CDR2 from the germline V gene are ENHRY and SYGVKD. CDR3 DNA: TGTGCCAGCAGTGGAGGGGTTAAGAACACTGAAGCTTTCTTT. Protein: CASSGGVKNTEAFF.

This clonotype was found a few times. CDR3 sequence (DNA): TGCAGTGCCAATGATGGACAGGTTGGCTATGCTAACTATGGCTACACCTTC. It encodes CSANDGQVGYANYGYTF. The rearrangement uses TRBV20-1 and TRBJ1-2, with 7 nucleotides matching TRBD1. V was pared by 6 bases and J by 0 bases, with 16 bases of the junction left unmatched. Germline CDR1 reads DFQATT; CDR2 reads SNEGSKA (reference sequence). The CDR3 spans 17 residues.

In this sample, this clonotype turned up many times. V and J are TRBV19 and TRBJ1-2; 8 positions match TRBD1. The CDR3 contains 14 residues. Germline V CDR1 and CDR2: LNHDA, SQIVND (reference sequence). The ends lost 6 bases at V and 5 bases at J; junction bases unmatched: 8. The CDR3 nucleotides are TGTGCCAGTAGCCCGGTACAGGGGGATTATGGCTACACCTTC. Protein sequence: CASSPVQGDYGYTF.

In this sample, this clonotype turned up many times. The chain employs TRBV7-2 and TRBJ2-7, with TRBD2 matching 9 bases. CDR3 length: 14 amino acids. V was pared by 6 bases and J by 0 bases, with 3 bases of the junction left unmatched. Per the germline V gene, CDR1 is SGHTA and CDR2 is FQGNSA. The CDR3 sequence: CASRSSGGSYEQYF. CDR3 in DNA: TGTGCCAGCAGGAGTAGCGGGGGCTCCTACGAGCAGTACTTC.

In its sample, this clonotype was seen many times. This chain joins TRBV7-9 and TRBJ2-5; no reliable D call. V lost 2 bases and J 7 bases, leaving 17 bases between the germline ends. The germline CDR1 and CDR2 sequences are SEHNR and FQNEAQ (reference sequence). There are 15 residues in the CDR3. CDR3 amino acids: CASSLPSASLGTQYF. Written as DNA, the CDR3 is TGTGCCAGCAGCTTACCTTCAGCTAGTCTGGGGACCCAGTACTTC.